This T cell receptor (beta chain) appears in the sequencing data of a study of cytomegalovirus exposure and HLA in healthy donors. Overall study: About 80 million unique TCRs, all from HLA-typed donors, were included in an early release of the data. Study-wide results and caveats: CMV serostatus was the sole immune exposure data available. TCR sequences were mostly rare, though some public TCRs occurred in many donors.

As to this clone: The antigen remains undetermined.

In germline, CDR1 is MNHEY, CDR2 SVGAGI. V lost 5 bases, J lost 5 bases, and 7 bases stayed unmatched. CDR3 size: 14 residues. The PCR employed 60 Vbeta primers together with 13 Jbeta primers. Using immunoSEQ multiplex PCR, the repertoire was profiled, and TCRdb retains in-frame clones only, with some absent. The data show some 97,000 clones, approximately 72% seen once. The rearrangement uses TRBV6-5 and TRBJ2-7; TRBD1 agrees at 9 bases. This receptor was obtained from a male donor in good health and CMV-seropositive. The specimen was PBMCs. CDR3 protein: CASSPGQGFDEQYF. The CDR3 bases are TGTGCCAGCAGTCCCGGACAGGGGTTTGACGAGCAGTACTTC.